This TCR beta chain was captured by sequencing in a study of tumour-infiltrating T cells in Burkitt lymphoma. Study at large: Productive clonality predicted overall and progression-free survival.

The table came from immunoSEQ multiplex PCR; TCRdb's copy has only in-frame clones and leaves some out. The sample lists about 15,000 clones; around 80% were seen once. V shed 5 bases, J shed 4 bases, and the junction held 3 bases outside the gene matches. Germline V gives CDR1 MNHNS, CDR2 SASEGT. The CDR3 extends over 14 amino acids. The material sequenced was tumor tissue. The receptor was derived from a human donor with diffuse large B-cell lymphoma. The chain recombines TRBV6-1 with TRBJ2-7, with 12 bases that match TRBD2. The DNA for the CDR3 is TGTGCCAGCAGTTGGACTAGCGGGACATACGAGCAGTACTTC. Its translation is CASSWTSGTYEQYF.